This T cell receptor (beta chain) was found in a study of T cell repertoires in cytomegalovirus infection. Study-level background: Used in the study were CMV epitopes, some recently identified and HLA-C-restricted, others well-studied and HLA-B-restricted.

The CDR3 extends over 16 amino acids. V lost 7 bases, J lost 5 bases, and 10 bases stayed unmatched. Germline V gene data show CDR1 as MGHDK and CDR2 as SYGVNS. TCRdb re-derived calls from the reads in MiXCR, one entry per CDR3 protein. The table lists 450,000 to 600,000 distinct CDR3 sequences, approximately 40% of them singletons. As concerns this clonotype: What it binds is unknown.

The sequence was obtained from a human donor in good health (CMV status not recorded). Some clones in this sample may be carry-over from other donors' samples. The sample here was cultured PBMCs, taken from culture after CMV antigen stimulation. The chain couples TRBV25-1 to TRBJ2-3; 12 bases map to TRBD2. This CDR3 reads CASIGSSGRVKDTQYF. The CDR3 bases are TGTGCCAGCATTGGGTCTAGCGGGAGGGTGAAAGATACGCAGTATTTT.